This T cell receptor (beta chain) was obtained from a study of blood T cells in healthy people across ages. Germline V gene data show CDR1 as SGHRS and CDR2 as YFSETQ. V was shortened by 1 base and J by 7 bases, with 14 bases between the two germline ends. The CDR3 is 14 residues long. It was with a sample-barcoded 5' primer and a J-beta primer mix that a second PCR of about 6 to 12 cycles was run. MiXCR was run by TCRdb on the 5' RACE reads, yielding one entry per CDR3 protein. The sample holds 850,000 to 1,000,000 distinct CDR3 sequences, roughly 48% seen once. The TCR comes from a man aged 25 to 40 in good health. The sample comprised blood. This chain connects TRBV5-1 to TRBJ2-5; D might be TRBD2 (5 bases). The CDR3 is CASSLTDVAGTQYF. The CDR3 coding sequence is TGCGCCAGCAGCTTGACCGACGTTGCGGGGACCCAGTACTTC.